Each of the 21 T cell receptor beta chains below was sequenced from the same sample in a study of blood T cell repertoires in COVID-19. Only in-frame clones appear in the TCRdb table, and some are missing; sequencing was by immunoSEQ multiplex PCR. The sample has roughly 150,000 clones; about 83% are singletons. The sequencing sample was made of peripheral blood. These receptors were collected from a man between 60 and 75 years old with acute or convalescent COVID-19.

The V call is TRBV7-3, the J call TRBJ2-5; D might be TRBD1 (6 bases). Germline V gene sequence: CDR1 SGHTA, CDR2 FQGTGA. This CDR3 has 15 amino acids. V lost 0 bases and J lost 3, with 11 bases in between. CDR3 sequence reads: CASSLTLTGKETQYF. The CDR3 DNA sequence: TGTGCCAGCAGCTTAACTTTGACAGGAAAAGAGACCCAGTACTTC.

This clone was seen once. This sequence joins TRBV19 and TRBJ1-1, with TRBD1 identical over 9 bases. This CDR3 comprises 14 residues. The junction had 6 bases not matched to a gene; V was cut back by 5 bases and J by 5 bases. The V gene's germline CDR1 is LNHDA and CDR2 SQIVND (reference sequence). Here the CDR3 DNA reads TGTGCCAGTAGTGGGACAGGGAGAATGACTGAAGCTTTCTTT. Its translation: CASSGTGRMTEAFF.

This sequence joins TRBV7-8 and TRBJ2-2, with 8 bases that match TRBD1. The CDR3 has 16 residues. After removal of 4 bases from V and 5 bases from J, the junction contained 9 bases not matched to a gene. Germline loops: CDR1 SGHVS, CDR2 FQNEAQ. Written as DNA, the CDR3 is TGTGCCAGCAGCTCCCCACAGGGGGTGATGACCGGGGAGCTGTTTTTT. Residues: CASSSPQGVMTGELFF. The entire variable domain, with the rest obtained from reference TRBV7-8 and TRBJ2-2, is as follows: GAGVSQSPRYKVAKRGQDVALRCDPISGHVSLFWYQQALGQGPEFLTYFQNEAQLDKSGLPSDRFFAERPEGSVSTLKIQRTQQEDSAVYLCASSSPQGVMTGELFFGEGSRLTVL.

The chain couples TRBV5-6 to TRBJ2-4; the D is unclear. Trimming left V 0 bases short and J 0 bases short, with 4 bases between. Germline V gene data show CDR1 as SGHDT and CDR2 as YYEEEE. This CDR3 has 14 amino acids. As DNA, the CDR3 is TGTGCCAGCAGCTTGGGGAGAGCCAAAAACATTCAGTACTTC. Protein sequence: CASSLGRAKNIQYF.

This chain joins TRBV7-2 and TRBJ2-1; D may be TRBD1 (6 bases). V was cut by 3 bases and J by 6 bases, with 12 bases left in between. CDR3 length: 14 amino acids. The germline gives CDR1 SGHTA, CDR2 FQGNSA. In nucleotides, the CDR3 is TGTGCCAGCAGCTTGGACACAGGGATCAATGAGCAGTTCTTC. Residues: CASSLDTGINEQFF.

The V and J genes are TRBV12-5 and TRBJ1-6; D is unresolved. Germline CDR1 and CDR2: LGHNT and FRNRAP. V was pared by 3 bases and J by 9 bases, with 12 bases between. This CDR3 spans 14 amino acids. This CDR3 is CASGLGQEGSPLHF. The CDR3 nucleotides are TGTGCTAGTGGTTTAGGTCAGGAAGGTTCACCCCTCCACTTT. Supplemented by reference TRBV12-5 and TRBJ1-6, the full variable domain reads DARVTQTPRHKVTEMGQEVTMRCQPILGHNTVFWYRQTMMQGLELLAYFRNRAPLDDSGMPKDRFSAEMPDATLATLKIQPSEPRDSAVYFCASGLGQEGSPLHFGNGTRLTVT.

The gene calls are TRBV5-1 and TRBJ1-2, with a weak D call TRBD1 (6 bases). In germline, CDR1 is SGHRS, CDR2 YFSETQ. The CDR3 covers 14 residues. V lost 0 bases to trimming and J lost 3 bases, with 9 bases between them. The CDR3 DNA reads as TGCGCCAGCAGCTTGGCATACAGGGACTATGGCTACACCTTC. Translation gives CASSLAYRDYGYTF.

V is TRBV27 and J is TRBJ1-5; 11 nucleotides agree with TRBD1. Germline V gene sequence: CDR1 MNHEY, CDR2 SMNVEV (reference sequence). CDR3 length: 15 residues. Trimming took 5 bases from V and 4 from J; bases not matched to a gene: 4. The CDR3 coding sequence is TGTGCCAGCAGTCCGGGGACAGGGGGAAATCAGCCCCAGCATTTT. It encodes CASSPGTGGNQPQHF.

This sequence joins TRBV14 and TRBJ1-4; 7 nucleotides line up with TRBD1. Per germline, CDR1 SGHDN and CDR2 FVKESK. CDR3 length: 15 residues. J lost 8 bases, V lost 3 bases, and 9 bases had no gene match. The CDR3, as DNA: TGTGCCAGCAGCCAGCTCACAGGGGTTGGAGAAAAACTGTTTTTT. Amino acids: CASSQLTGVGEKLFF.

This clone was seen once. The chain carries TRBV11-2 and TRBJ2-5, with TRBD2 matching 8 bases. V dropped 5 bases and J dropped 2; count of bases not matched to a gene: 7. The CDR3 is made up of 15 amino acids. Germline CDR1 and CDR2: SGHAT and FQNNGV. Here the CDR3 reads CASSPLGLVQETQYF. CDR3 sequence (DNA): TGTGCCAGCAGCCCCCTGGGACTAGTTCAAGAGACCCAGTACTTC.

V and J are TRBV7-9 and TRBJ1-4; TRBD1 matches at 7 bases. Germline CDR1 SEHNR, CDR2 FQNEAQ (reference sequence). The CDR3 runs 16 residues. The V and J ends lost 4 bases and 4 bases, in that order; junction bases with no gene match: 9. This CDR3 reads CASSSDRTQGNEKLFF. Here the CDR3 DNA reads TGTGCCAGCAGCTCGGACAGGACCCAGGGTAATGAAAAACTGTTTTTT.

This chain links TRBV19 with TRBJ1-2; no reliable D call. The V end lost 1 base, the J end lost 7 bases, and 10 bases lay between the germline ends. Germline assignment: CDR1 LNHDA and CDR2 SQIVND (reference sequence). This CDR3 region has 13 residues. CDR3 loop: CASSIGATSGYTF. The DNA of the CDR3 is TGTGCCAGTAGTATAGGGGCCACATCTGGCTACACCTTC.

V and J are TRBV7-9 and TRBJ2-7; 8 positions match TRBD1. With 5 bases clipped from V and 6 bases from J, the junction kept 12 bases outside the gene matches. The CDR3 sequence is 15 residues long. In germline, CDR1 is SEHNR, CDR2 FQNEAQ (reference sequence). CDR3: CASSPSTGVAFEQYF. CDR3 sequence (DNA): TGTGCCAGCAGCCCTTCGACAGGGGTCGCTTTCGAGCAGTACTTC.

This clone turned up a few times. This chain links TRBV5-5 with TRBJ1-2; TRBD1 aligns across 9 bases. There are 17 residues in the CDR3. Looked up from germline, CDR1 is SGHKS and CDR2 is YYEKEE (reference sequence). Trimming cost V 1 base and J 0 bases; bases outside gene matches: 7. This chain's CDR3 is CASSLRDRVLANYGYTF. The CDR3 bases are TGTGCCAGCAGCTTGAGGGACAGGGTACTAGCTAACTATGGCTACACCTTC. The variable domain in full, completed from reference TRBV5-5 and TRBJ1-2, reads DAGVTQSPTHLIKTRGQQVTLRCSPISGHKSVSWYQQVLGQGPQFIFQYYEKEERGRGNFPDRFSARQFPNYSSELNVNALLLGDSALYLCASSLRDRVLANYGYTFGSGTRLTVV.

The gene calls are TRBV4-1 and TRBJ1-2; 11 nucleotides agree with TRBD1. The CDR3 runs 15 residues. CDR1 and CDR2 (germline): MGHRA, YSYEKL. The V gene end was trimmed by 3 bases and the J gene end by 4 bases; junction bases not matched to a gene: 4. The CDR3 region is CASSQGQGVLYGYTF. Here the CDR3 DNA reads TGCGCCAGCAGCCAGGGACAGGGGGTTCTCTATGGCTACACCTTC.

The chain carries TRBV5-4 and TRBJ1-2; maybe TRBD1 (6 bases). This CDR3 has 13 residues. CDR1 SGHNT and CDR2 YYREEE come from the germline V gene (reference sequence). Trimming took off 4 bases at V and 6 bases at J, with 13 bases between the two ends. CDR3 coding DNA: TGTGCCAGCAGCATTGCAAGGACAGATGGCTACACCTTC. It encodes CASSIARTDGYTF. Based on the CDR3 plus reference TRBV5-4 and TRBJ1-2, the full variable domain is ETGVTQSPTHLIKTRGQQVTLRCSSQSGHNTVSWYQQALGQGPQFIFQYYREEENGRGNFPPRFSGLQFPNYSSELNVNALELDDSALYLCASSIARTDGYTFGSGTRLTVV.

The chain recombines TRBV5-1 with TRBJ1-1; D uncertain. Trimming pared 1 base from V and 6 bases from J, leaving 13 bases between. The germline V gene has CDR1 SGHRS and CDR2 YFSETQ. This CDR3 has 14 amino acids. CDR3: CASSLSTGGSEAFF. In DNA form, the CDR3 reads TGCGCCAGCAGCTTGTCGACGGGAGGATCTGAAGCTTTCTTT.

This sequence joins TRBV6-5 and TRBJ2-7; 11 bases align to TRBD2. Trimming took 6 bases from V and 0 from J; bases not matched to a gene: 4. The CDR3 has 15 amino acids. Germline V gene data show CDR1 as MNHEY and CDR2 as SVGAGI. The CDR3 reads CASRPTSGSSYEQYF. In DNA, the CDR3 is TGTGCCAGCAGACCTACTAGCGGGAGCTCCTACGAGCAGTACTTC.

V gene TRBV29-1 combines with J gene TRBJ1-6; D not certain. The CDR3 has 13 residues. Germline values: CDR1 SQVTM, CDR2 ANQGSEA. The V end lost 6 bases, the J end lost 5 bases, and 11 bases lay between the germline ends. CDR3 in amino acids: CSVKTANNSPLHF. CDR3 DNA sequence: TGCAGCGTAAAGACTGCTAATAATTCACCCCTCCACTTT.

This chain joins TRBV10-2 and TRBJ1-1; the match to TRBD1 covers 8 bases. From germline, CDR1 is WSHSY and CDR2 SAAADI. V shed 7 bases, J shed 5 bases, and the junction held 6 bases outside the gene matches. The CDR3 is made up of 13 amino acids. The CDR3 is CASNDRGETEAFF. In DNA, the CDR3 is TGCGCCAGCAACGACAGGGGAGAAACTGAAGCTTTCTTT.

A few counts support this clone. The V call is TRBV29-1, the J call TRBJ2-7, with no clear D. The germline gives CDR1 SQVTM, CDR2 ANQGSEA. V shed 5 bases and J shed 1 base, with 6 bases lying between them. There are 11 residues in the CDR3. The CDR3, as DNA: TGCAGCGTTACATTGTCCTACGAGCAGTACTTC. Translated, it gives CSVTLSYEQYF.